These 22 T cell receptor beta chains share one sample of origin, sequenced in a study of blood T cell repertoires in COVID-19. Here immunoSEQ multiplex PCR was the method, and the copy in TCRdb shows in-frame clones only, minus some. Seen here are 270,000 or so clones, approximately 90% observed once, and the top ten hold roughly 4.8%. What was sequenced was peripheral blood. The receptors originated from a man aged 35-49 years with acute or convalescent COVID-19.

The chain is built from TRBV3-1 (or the pseudogene TRBV3-2) and TRBJ1-1; TRBD1 matches 10 bases. The CDR3 consists of 14 residues. The germline V gene encodes CDR1 LGHDT and CDR2 YNNKEL (reference sequence). J gave up 13 bases and V 4 bases, and 12 bases lay outside the gene matches. In nucleotides, the CDR3 is TGTGCCAGCAGCCTCCCCGGGACAGGGGTGGGAGTTTTCTTT. Translating gives CASSLPGTGVGVFF.

The chain links TRBV12-5 to TRBJ2-3; 11 positions match TRBD2. The CDR3 extends over 14 amino acids. V lost 7 bases, J lost 8 bases, and 8 bases stayed unmatched. Germline values: CDR1 LGHNT, CDR2 FRNRAP. The CDR3 nucleotides are TGTGCTAGTGAATTTAGCGGGGGGGCTGGTACGCAGTATTTT. Its protein product is CASEFSGGAGTQYF.

The chain carries TRBV28 and TRBJ1-2, with 9 bases aligning to TRBD1. The CDR3 sequence is 15 residues long. Looked up from germline, CDR1 is MDHEN and CDR2 is SYDVKM. V lost 2 bases and J lost 4; bases outside the gene matches: 5. CDR3 in amino acids: CASSLGWGQGYGYTF. The CDR3 DNA follows: TGTGCCAGCAGTTTAGGGTGGGGACAGGGCTATGGCTACACCTTC.

This clone is a singleton in its sample. CDR3 sequence reads: CAWSVGGFNQPQHF. The DNA of the CDR3 is TGTGCCTGGAGTGTAGGGGGCTTCAATCAGCCCCAGCATTTT. This chain uses TRBV30 with TRBJ1-5; 7 positions agree with TRBD1. Per the germline V gene, CDR1 is GTSNPN and CDR2 is SVGIG (reference sequence). This CDR3 region has 14 residues. V lost 0 bases, J lost 3 bases, and 2 bases stayed unmatched. The whole variable domain, filled in from reference TRBV30 and TRBJ1-5, reads SQTIHQWPATLVQPVGSPLSLECTVEGTSNPNLYWYRQAAGRGLQLLFYSVGIGQISSEVPQNLSASRPQDRQFILSSKKLLLSDSGFYLCAWSVGGFNQPQHFGDGTRLSIL.

The V and J genes are TRBV5-5 and TRBJ2-2; 7 bases are a match to TRBD2. The V gene end was trimmed by 3 bases and the J gene end by 4 bases; junction bases not matched to a gene: 3. The CDR3 contains 14 residues. Germline V gene lookup returns CDR1 SGHKS and CDR2 YYEKEE (reference sequence). This CDR3 is CASSSQRGTGELFF. The DNA for the CDR3 is TGTGCCAGCAGCTCCCAGCGGGGCACCGGGGAGCTGTTTTTT.

This chain joins TRBV7-9 and TRBJ1-5, with D tentatively TRBD1 (6 bases). V lost 4 bases and J lost 1, with 14 bases in between. Looked up from germline, CDR1 is SEHNR and CDR2 is FQNEAQ (reference sequence). The CDR3 is 16 amino acids. DNA of the CDR3: TGTGCCAGCAGCTCCACTGAAGACAGGAGCAATCAGCCCCAGCATTTT. The encoded protein is CASSSTEDRSNQPQHF.

The chain links TRBV10-3 to TRBJ2-2, with 7 bases that match TRBD1. Germline V gives CDR1 ENHRY, CDR2 SYGVKD. This CDR3 is 17 amino acids long. The ends lost 0 bases at V and 1 base at J; junction bases unmatched: 5. DNA of the CDR3: TGTGCCATCAGTGAGTCTAACAGGGGTTTGAACACCGGGGAGCTGTTTTTT. Residues: CAISESNRGLNTGELFF.

This clone was seen a single time. The rearrangement uses TRBV2 and TRBJ2-1; TRBD1 aligns across 7 bases. This CDR3 contains 12 residues. The germline gives CDR1 SNHLY, CDR2 FYNNEI. Losses at the gene ends were 6 bases for V and 10 bases for J; bases not matched to a gene: 6. The CDR3 sequence: CASRNRGLEQFF. As DNA, the CDR3 is TGTGCCAGCAGGAACAGGGGTCTAGAGCAGTTCTTC.

The V gene is TRBV18, the J gene TRBJ2-7; 8 bases agree with TRBD1. V shed 3 bases and J 2 bases; nucleotides not matched to a gene: 6. Germline V gene sequence: CDR1 KGHSH, CDR2 LQKENI. The CDR3 is made up of 15 amino acids. The CDR3 protein is CASSPTGDPTYEQYF. The CDR3 DNA reads TGTGCCAGCTCACCGACAGGGGACCCCACCTACGAGCAGTACTTC. Based on the CDR3 plus reference TRBV18 and TRBJ2-7, the full variable domain is NAGVMQNPRHLVRRRGQEARLRCSPMKGHSHVYWYRQLPEEGLKFMVYLQKENIIDESGMPKERFSAEFPKEGPSILRIQQVVRGDSAAYFCASSPTGDPTYEQYFGPGTRLTVT.

The chain combines TRBV15 with TRBJ1-4; D uncertain. In germline, CDR1 is LNHNV, CDR2 YYDKDF (reference sequence). V was clipped by 2 bases and J by 7 bases, with 8 bases between them. The CDR3 consists of 13 residues. This CDR3 reads CATSRSAVEKLFF. The CDR3 DNA is TGTGCCACCAGCAGATCCGCGGTTGAAAAACTGTTTTTT.

The CDR3 nucleotides are TGTGCCAGCAGCTTCCCCGGACAGGGAGGTCAGCCCCAGCATTTT. Protein: CASSFPGQGGQPQHF. The chain joins TRBV7-2 to TRBJ1-5; TRBD1 agrees at 8 bases. This CDR3 comprises 15 residues. V trimming: 3 bases; J trimming: 6 bases; junction bases outside the gene matches: 7. Germline V gene sequence: CDR1 SGHTA, CDR2 FQGNSA.

The chain employs TRBV11-2 and TRBJ2-2, with 15 bases that match TRBD2. J gave up 5 bases and V 7 bases, and 8 bases lay outside the gene matches. Looked up from germline, CDR1 is SGHAT and CDR2 is FQNNGV. The length of the CDR3 is 17 residues. CDR3 sequence reads: CASTRGLAGGQTGELFF. CDR3 in DNA: TGTGCCAGCACCAGAGGACTAGCGGGGGGGCAAACCGGGGAGCTGTTTTTT.

The chain joins TRBV7-8 to TRBJ1-4; D is ambiguous. CDR1 and CDR2 (germline): SGHVS, FQNEAQ. Deletions cut 0 bases from V and 0 bases from J, with 17 bases between. This CDR3 is built from 19 residues. The CDR3 loop is CASSLAFSGGMATNEKLFF. In DNA form, the CDR3 reads TGTGCCAGCAGCTTAGCTTTTTCGGGAGGGATGGCAACTAATGAAAAACTGTTTTTT.

The chain has TRBV5-1 and TRBJ2-7; the match to TRBD2 covers 10 bases. Germline assignment: CDR1 SGHRS and CDR2 YFSETQ. Losses at the gene ends were 0 bases for V and 2 bases for J; bases not matched to a gene: 11. This CDR3 has 18 residues. CDR3 DNA: TGCGCCAGCAGCTTGGAAAGCGGGGGGGCGTTAAGGCCCTACGAGCAGTACTTC. This encodes CASSLESGGALRPYEQYF.

J is TRBJ2-7 and V is TRBV7-9, with 10 bases lining up with TRBD1. Trimming at V came to 6 bases and at J to 4 bases, leaving 6 bases not matched to a gene. Germline V gene lookup returns CDR1 SEHNR and CDR2 FQNEAQ (reference sequence). This CDR3 spans 14 amino acids. In DNA, the CDR3 is TGTGCCAGCAGGACCGGACAGGGGGGGTACGAGCAGTACTTC. Its protein is CASRTGQGGYEQYF.

This chain joins TRBV28 and TRBJ1-5, with unresolved D. Germline loops: CDR1 MDHEN, CDR2 SYDVKM. Trimming stripped 5 bases from V and 1 base from J, with 12 bases between. The CDR3 totals 15 residues. This CDR3 is CASSKGVSSNQPQHF. The CDR3 bases are TGTGCCAGCAGTAAGGGAGTTTCGAGCAATCAGCCCCAGCATTTT.

The CDR3 here is CATSPRFSTDTQYF. DNA for the CDR3: TGTGCCACCTCTCCGAGGTTTAGCACAGATACGCAGTATTTT. The chain uses TRBV24-1 and TRBJ2-3, with unresolved D. Per germline, CDR1 KGHDR and CDR2 SFDVKD. Trimming took off 9 bases at V and 0 bases at J, with 12 bases between the two ends. The CDR3 has 14 residues.

The chain has TRBV7-9 and TRBJ2-3, with 7 bases aligning to TRBD1. V shed 5 bases and J 2 bases; nucleotides not matched to a gene: 7. This CDR3 is 15 amino acids long. The germline V gene encodes CDR1 SEHNR and CDR2 FQNEAQ (reference sequence). The CDR3 loop is CASSHRDRNTDTQYF. In nucleotides, the CDR3 is TGTGCCAGCAGCCACCGGGACAGAAACACAGATACGCAGTATTTT.

The genes are TRBV13 and TRBJ1-2, with 9 nucleotides matching TRBD1. This CDR3 region has 15 residues. Trimming at V came to 5 bases and at J to 5 bases, leaving 9 bases not matched to a gene. The V gene's germline CDR1 is PRHDT and CDR2 FYEKMQ (reference sequence). In DNA form, the CDR3 reads TGTGCCAGCAGCCGACCGGGACAGGGAGGGTATGGCTACACCTTC. Translated, it gives CASSRPGQGGYGYTF.

V is TRBV10-1 and J is TRBJ2-3; D call uncertain. This CDR3 contains 12 residues. The V end was cut by 3 bases, the J end by 3 bases, with 4 bases between. Per the germline V gene, CDR1 is WNHNN and CDR2 is SYGVQD (reference sequence). CDR3 nucleotide sequence: TGCGCCAGCAGTGACGGGACAGATACGCAGTATTTT. Translating gives CASSDGTDTQYF.

A note on this clone: Other DNA sequences in this specimen translate into the identical CDR3. This sequence joins TRBV11-3 and TRBJ2-3; D remains unclear. Germline values: CDR1 SGHNT, CDR2 YENEEA. The V and J ends lost 1 base and 0 bases respectively, with 5 bases between them. The CDR3 consists of 14 residues. CDR3: CASSLGASTDTQYF. DNA for the CDR3: TGTGCCAGCAGCTTAGGGGCGAGCACAGATACGCAGTATTTT.

V is TRBV18 and J is TRBJ1-2; D remains unclear. The germline V gene encodes CDR1 KGHSH and CDR2 LQKENI. The CDR3 is made up of 12 amino acids. Trimming pared 4 bases from V and 8 bases from J, leaving 11 bases between. CDR3 sequence: CASSRPAEGYTF. The CDR3 bases are TGTGCCAGCTCACGACCCGCCGAGGGCTACACCTTC.